This T cell receptor beta chain was sequenced in a study of CD8+CD57+ T cells in acquired aplastic anemia. Patients chosen for sequencing had shown CD8+CD57+ cell expansion by flow cytometry. Profiling that covered TCR beta VDJ and CDR3 relied on genomic DNA as its template. TCRdb redid the calling of the reads with MiXCR, one entry per CDR3 protein. Seen here are about 170,000 distinct CDR3 sequences, more than 45% observed once, and the top ten hold 1.1%. The clonotype comes from a human donor with aplastic anemia. Sequencing was performed on sorted CD4+, CD8+, or CD8+CD57+ T cells (not recorded which) from PBMCs.

CDR3 bases: TGCAGTGCTAGAGATTCAGGGTTCTCAAGAGGGACAGGGACTGGCTACACCTTC. It yields the protein CSARDSGFSRGTGTGYTF. The chain carries TRBV20-1 and TRBJ1-2; 9 bases align to TRBD1. Trimming cost V 0 bases and J 7 bases; bases outside gene matches: 18. In germline, CDR1 is DFQATT, CDR2 SNEGSKA (reference sequence). The CDR3 length is 18 residues.